Below are 30 T cell receptor beta chains sequenced from a single sample in a study of cytomegalovirus exposure and HLA in healthy donors. The PCR contained 60 Vbeta and 13 Jbeta primers. Clones were read by immunoSEQ multiplex PCR, and TCRdb kept only the in-frame ones, dropping some. The table lists 100,000 or so clones, 78% of them singletons. The source material was PBMCs. The receptor source for this set is a man aged 25 to 40 in good health and CMV-seronegative.

CDR3 in amino acids: CASSLPGEGTDTQYF. CDR3 DNA: TGTGCCAGCAGTTTACCGGGAGAGGGAACAGATACGCAGTATTTT. V gene TRBV28 combines with J gene TRBJ2-3; D is perhaps TRBD2 (6 bases). Trimming removed 2 bases from V and 3 bases from J, with 12 bases in between. The CDR3 length is 15 residues. The germline CDR1 and CDR2 sequences are MDHEN and SYDVKM.

The chain joins TRBV10-2 to TRBJ2-2; 8 bases fit TRBD1. Trimming took 5 bases from V and 6 from J; bases not matched to a gene: 8. The CDR3 runs to 15 residues. CDR1 and CDR2 from the germline V gene are WSHSY and SAAADI. The CDR3 loop is CASSSGQGDAGELFF. The CDR3 DNA reads TGCGCCAGCAGTTCCGGACAGGGTGATGCCGGGGAGCTGTTTTTT.

V and J are TRBV4-1 and TRBJ2-7; 7 bases map to TRBD2. Per germline, CDR1 MGHRA and CDR2 YSYEKL. The CDR3 consists of 14 residues. Trimming took 1 base from V and 1 from J; bases not matched to a gene: 1. This CDR3 is CASSQASGSYEQYF. CDR3 nucleotides: TGCGCCAGCAGCCAAGCTAGCGGTTCCTACGAGCAGTACTTC.

J is TRBJ2-2 and V is TRBV9; D is possibly TRBD1 (6 bases). This CDR3 contains 16 residues. V was cut by 0 bases and J by 2 bases, with 11 bases left in between. Germline assignment: CDR1 SGDLS and CDR2 YYNGEE. CDR3 loop: CASSVDRASNTGELFF. For the CDR3, the DNA is TGTGCCAGCAGCGTAGACAGGGCCAGTAACACCGGGGAGCTGTTTTTT. Full variable domain (remainder filled in from reference TRBV9 and TRBJ2-2): DSGVTQTPKHLITATGQRVTLRCSPRSGDLSVYWYQQSLDQGLQFLIQYYNGEERAKGNILERFSAQQFPDLHSELNLSSLELGDSALYFCASSVDRASNTGELFFGEGSRLTVL.

The J gene is TRBJ2-1, the V gene TRBV5-6; 7 positions match TRBD2. In germline, CDR1 is SGHDT, CDR2 YYEEEE. J lost 0 bases, V lost 4 bases, and 7 bases had no gene match. The CDR3 loop spans 16 amino acids. CDR3 in amino acids: CASSGEGRSSYNEQFF. CDR3 sequence (DNA): TGTGCCAGCAGCGGGGAGGGGCGGAGCTCCTACAATGAGCAGTTCTTC.

This clone came up once. V is TRBV5-6 and J is TRBJ2-3, with 8 bases identical to TRBD2. Trimming took 3 bases from V and 1 from J; bases not matched to a gene: 4. Germline CDR1 SGHDT, CDR2 YYEEEE. This CDR3 has 15 residues. The CDR3 is CASSWETSGTDTQYF. The CDR3 nucleotides are TGTGCCAGCAGCTGGGAGACTAGCGGCACAGATACGCAGTATTTT. Using reference TRBV5-6 and TRBJ2-3 for the parts outside the CDR3, the full variable domain is DAGVTQSPTHLIKTRGQQVTLRCSPKSGHDTVSWYQQALGQGPQFIFQYYEEEERQRGNFPDRFSGHQFPNYSSELNVNALLLGDSALYLCASSWETSGTDTQYFGPGTRLTVL.

This clone showed up just a few times. The rearrangement joins TRBV28 to TRBJ2-3, with 7 bases that match TRBD2. The CDR3 totals 16 residues. J lost 5 bases, V lost 8 bases, and 16 bases had no gene match. Germline CDR1 and CDR2: MDHEN and SYDVKM. The CDR3 coding sequence is TGTGCCAGCGAGTCCGGTGGGCCGGGGAGGGGAGATACGCAGTATTTT. It encodes CASESGGPGRGDTQYF.

In this sample, this clone turned up a few times. CDR3 region: CASSLGAEETQYF. Here the CDR3 DNA reads TGCGCCAGCAGCTTAGGGGCAGAAGAGACCCAGTACTTC. The chain links TRBV5-1 to TRBJ2-5, with a weak D call TRBD1 (5 bases). V lost 2 bases, J lost 3 bases, and 8 bases lay in between. The CDR3 length is 13 residues. Germline V gene lookup returns CDR1 SGHRS and CDR2 YFSETQ. The full variable domain, in which reference TRBV5-1 and TRBJ2-5 provide the parts outside the CDR3, is KAGVTQTPRYLIKTRGQQVTLSCSPISGHRSVSWYQQTPGQGLQFLFEYFSETQRNKGNFPGRFSGRQFSNSRSEMNVSTLELGDSALYLCASSLGAEETQYFGPGTRLLVL.

The V and J genes are TRBV4-3 and TRBJ2-7; D is ambiguous. From germline, CDR1 is LGHNA and CDR2 YSLEER. The germline V and J ends were trimmed by 3 bases and 0 bases, with 15 bases remaining between them. CDR3 length: 16 amino acids. The CDR3 here is CASSHGPPRDSYEQYF. CDR3 coding DNA: TGCGCCAGCAGCCACGGTCCACCACGCGACTCCTACGAGCAGTACTTC.

The CDR3: CASSLMDSIFLEGYTF. CDR3 DNA: TGTGCCAGCAGTTTGATGGACAGCATATTCCTCGAAGGCTACACCTTC. The chain recombines TRBV27 with TRBJ1-2, with D maybe TRBD1 (6 bases). The V end was cut by 3 bases, the J end by 8 bases, with 22 bases between. Germline V gene lookup returns CDR1 MNHEY and CDR2 SMNVEV (reference sequence). This CDR3 is 16 amino acids long.

This clone appeared a single time. The V call is TRBV4-3, the J call TRBJ1-2, with no clear D. V was cut by 0 bases and J by 7 bases, with 9 bases left in between. There are 13 residues in the CDR3. The germline V gene has CDR1 LGHNA and CDR2 YSLEER. In DNA, the CDR3 is TGCGCCAGCAGCCAAGATGTGTTCTCTGGCTACACCTTC. Translated, it gives CASSQDVFSGYTF.

The J gene is TRBJ2-5, the V gene TRBV7-9, with 9 bases identical to TRBD2. The CDR3 sequence is 15 residues long. Germline CDR1 and CDR2: SEHNR and FQNEAQ (reference sequence). V dropped 1 base and J dropped 5; count of bases not matched to a gene: 5. DNA for the CDR3: TGTGCCAGCAGCTTAGAGGCGGGAGGGCCTGAGACCCAGTACTTC. This sequence encodes CASSLEAGGPETQYF.

The chain has TRBV19 and TRBJ2-7, with 7 bases that match TRBD2. With V trimmed by 3 bases and J by 4 bases, 15 bases remained unmatched. The germline V gene has CDR1 LNHDA and CDR2 SQIVND (reference sequence). This CDR3 is 17 amino acids long. CDR3 protein: CASSIHPLGSGGYEQYF. In DNA form, the CDR3 reads TGTGCCAGTAGTATCCACCCCCTTGGTTCGGGGGGTTACGAGCAGTACTTC.

The rearrangement joins TRBV7-8 to TRBJ1-6; no reliable D call. This CDR3 spans 17 amino acids. Germline V gene lookup returns CDR1 SGHVS and CDR2 FQNEAQ. V lost 1 base to trimming and J lost 7 bases, with 17 bases between them. The chain's CDR3 is CASSLVRPLGGNSPLHF. The CDR3 DNA reads as TGTGCCAGCAGCTTAGTGAGGCCACTTGGAGGCAATTCACCCCTCCACTTT.

The J gene is TRBJ2-7, the V gene TRBV7-2; D may be TRBD1 (6 bases). The CDR3 runs to 14 residues. V lost 5 bases and J lost 0, with 11 bases in between. Germline V CDR1 and CDR2: SGHTA, FQGNSA. CDR3 nucleotides: TGTGCCAGCAGCCCAGGGGTAGTCTCCTACGAGCAGTACTTC. This translates into CASSPGVVSYEQYF.

This chain connects TRBV18 to TRBJ2-3; D is unclear. CDR1 KGHSH and CDR2 LQKENI come from the germline V gene. The CDR3 has 17 residues. V was shortened by 3 bases and J by 0 bases, with 16 bases between the two germline ends. The CDR3: CASSPNQPELSTDTQYF. In DNA, the CDR3 is TGTGCCAGCTCACCCAACCAACCGGAGCTCAGCACAGATACGCAGTATTTT.

The chain uses TRBV28 and TRBJ2-2; D call uncertain. This CDR3 is 13 amino acids long. V shed 3 bases and J shed 5 bases, with 7 bases lying between them. CDR1 MDHEN and CDR2 SYDVKM come from the germline V gene. In DNA form, the CDR3 reads TGTGCCAGCAGTTTCCCGTATACCGGGGAGCTGTTTTTT. This translates into CASSFPYTGELFF.

Here the CDR3 reads CASSFGTGPFEQYF. The CDR3 region has the DNA TGCGCCAGCAGCTTCGGGACAGGGCCCTTCGAGCAGTACTTC. The rearrangement uses TRBV5-1 and TRBJ2-7, with TRBD1 matching 9 bases. Looked up from germline, CDR1 is SGHRS and CDR2 is YFSETQ. The CDR3 is 14 amino acids. Germline trimming cut 2 bases from V and 6 bases from J; bases unmatched to any gene: 6.

The V gene is TRBV13, the J gene TRBJ2-5, with 7 bases lining up with TRBD2. Germline V gene sequence: CDR1 PRHDT, CDR2 FYEKMQ (reference sequence). With V trimmed by 2 bases and J by 6 bases, 6 bases remained unmatched. This CDR3 contains 14 residues. CDR3 coding DNA: TGTGCCAGCAGCTTATCAGCGGGAAGGCAGACCCAGTACTTC. It translates to CASSLSAGRQTQYF.

The chain is built from TRBV19 and TRBJ2-7, with 9 bases that match TRBD2. In germline, CDR1 is LNHDA, CDR2 SQIVND (reference sequence). The V gene end was trimmed by 6 bases and the J gene end by 3 bases; junction bases not matched to a gene: 6. The CDR3 covers 14 residues. CDR3 protein: CASSTVAGVYEQYF. CDR3 bases: TGTGCCAGTAGCACGGTAGCGGGAGTCTACGAGCAGTACTTC.

The rearrangement links TRBV19 to TRBJ1-1, with 9 bases that match TRBD1. Germline CDR1 LNHDA, CDR2 SQIVND (reference sequence). The CDR3 is 17 amino acids. V shed 3 bases and J 3 bases; nucleotides not matched to a gene: 11. The CDR3 reads CASSILYGQGIHTEAFF. Here the CDR3 DNA reads TGTGCCAGTAGTATTTTGTACGGACAGGGGATTCACACTGAAGCTTTCTTT.

CDR3 nucleotides: TGCAGCGTTGAATCGGTCAGGGGGTATTCCTACGAGCAGTACTTC. Protein product: CSVESVRGYSYEQYF. The chain employs TRBV29-1 and TRBJ2-7; 7 positions match TRBD1. Trimming at V came to 2 bases and at J to 1 base, leaving 8 bases not matched to a gene. The CDR3 extends over 15 amino acids. Looked up from germline, CDR1 is SQVTM and CDR2 is ANQGSEA.

The genes are TRBV9 and TRBJ2-1; tentatively, D is TRBD2 (5 bases). This CDR3 has 15 amino acids. Germline assignment: CDR1 SGDLS and CDR2 YYNGEE. Trimming took 2 bases from V and 2 from J, leaving 11 bases between them. The CDR3 protein is CASSVEGSPYNEQFF. CDR3 DNA: TGTGCCAGCAGCGTGGAAGGGAGTCCCTACAATGAGCAGTTCTTC.

The rearrangement links TRBV4-1 to TRBJ2-2; D gene uncertain. Germline-derived CDR1 and CDR2 are MGHRA and YSYEKL. The CDR3 covers 14 residues. V was trimmed by 2 bases and J by 4 bases, leaving 8 bases between them. In nucleotides, the CDR3 is TGCGCCAGCAGCCAATTCGAGTTCACCGGGGAGCTGTTTTTT. It is translated as CASSQFEFTGELFF.

The rearrangement uses TRBV5-1 and TRBJ1-1; no definite D call. CDR3 length equals 14 residues. Germline CDR1 is SGHRS and CDR2 is YFSETQ. Trimming removed 5 bases from V and 1 base from J, with 12 bases in between. CDR3 coding DNA: TGCGCCAGCAGGTTAGGAGGCCCGAACACTGAAGCTTTCTTT. This encodes CASRLGGPNTEAFF.

Comments on this clone: Other DNA sequences in this specimen translate into the identical CDR3. J is TRBJ1-1 and V is TRBV6-5; tentatively, D is TRBD1 (5 bases). V shed 2 bases and J shed 6 bases, with 13 bases lying between them. In germline, CDR1 is MNHEY, CDR2 SVGAGI. This CDR3 is 14 amino acids long. The CDR3, as DNA: TGTGCCAGCAGTTACAGGATTAGGGACTCTGAAGCTTTCTTT. This encodes CASSYRIRDSEAFF.

The chain combines TRBV11-3 with TRBJ2-1, with 7 bases lining up with TRBD2. Germline values: CDR1 SGHNT, CDR2 YENEEA. With V trimmed by 1 base and J by 10 bases, 16 bases remained unmatched. The CDR3 extends over 17 amino acids. Here the CDR3 DNA reads TGTGCCAGCAGCTTAGCGGTGGAGGCGGGAGTCCCGCGGGAGCAGTTCTTC. Its translation: CASSLAVEAGVPREQFF. Filled out from reference TRBV11-3 and TRBJ2-1, the complete variable domain reads EAGVVQSPRYKIIEKKQPVAFWCNPISGHNTLYWYLQNLGQGPELLIRYENEEAVDDSQLPKDRFSAERLKGVDSTLKIQPAELGDSAVYLCASSLAVEAGVPREQFFGPGTRLTVL.

In this sample, this clone turned up once. V usage is TRBV29-1 and J usage is TRBJ1-1, with D maybe TRBD1 (6 bases). Per germline, CDR1 SQVTM and CDR2 ANQGSEA. CDR3 length: 14 amino acids. Trimming removed 3 bases from V and 5 bases from J, with 16 bases in between. The CDR3 loop reads CSVELGGAGTEAFF. In DNA, the CDR3 is TGCAGCGTTGAGTTGGGGGGGGCAGGGACTGAAGCTTTCTTT. The whole variable domain, remainder taken from reference TRBV29-1 and TRBJ1-1, is SAVISQKPSRDICQRGTSLTIQCQVDSQVTMMFWYRQQPGQSLTLIATANQGSEATYESGFVIDKFPISRPNLTFSTLTVSNMSPEDSSIYLCSVELGGAGTEAFFGQGTRLTVV.

DNA for the CDR3: TGTGCCACCAGCAGGGCCGGGACTAGCAACACCGGGGAGCTGTTTTTT. It yields the protein CATSRAGTSNTGELFF. The V call is TRBV15, the J call TRBJ2-2; 9 bases fit TRBD2. V trimming: 3 bases; J trimming: 2 bases; junction bases outside the gene matches: 4. The CDR3 loop spans 16 amino acids. Germline CDR1 and CDR2: LNHNV and YYDKDF (reference sequence).

The gene calls are TRBV18 and TRBJ2-1, with a weak D call TRBD2 (6 bases). Trimming pared 5 bases from V and 0 bases from J, leaving 17 bases between. Germline values: CDR1 KGHSH, CDR2 LQKENI. This CDR3 has 17 residues. The CDR3 here is CASSESAGKSSYNEQFF. CDR3 DNA sequence: TGTGCCAGCTCAGAATCGGCGGGAAAGAGCTCCTACAATGAGCAGTTCTTC.